The 8 T cell receptor beta chains in this list originate from one sample, sequenced in a study of monozygotic twins with inflammatory bowel disease. Reanalyzing the 5' RACE reads, TCRdb keeps one entry per CDR3 protein, without DNA. Its table lists roughly 300,000 distinct CDR3 sequences. Sequences were obtained from blood. The receptors were sampled from a human donor with ulcerative colitis or Crohn's disease, or a healthy co-twin of an affected twin (not recorded which).

The genes are TRBV6-2 or TRBV6-3 and TRBJ2-2; lacking DNA, the TRBD1 call made by TCRdb goes unchecked. Germline V gives CDR1 MNHEY, CDR2 SVGEGT. There are 15 residues in the CDR3. CDR3 loop: CASSYRQGASGELFF.

The genes are TRBV6-6 and TRBJ1-1. CDR3 length: 13 amino acids. The germline V gene encodes CDR1 MNHNY and CDR2 SVGAGI (reference sequence). The CDR3 region is CASSDNRNTEAFF.

J is TRBJ2-6 and V is TRBV29-1; TCRdb's assignment of TRBD1 cannot be checked, as there is no DNA. The CDR3 spans 11 residues. Germline-derived CDR1 and CDR2 are SQVTM and ANQGSEA. CDR3 sequence reads: CSLRTGDVLTF.

The chain employs TRBV11-2 and TRBJ2-3; checking the TCRdb D call of TRBD2 is not possible without DNA. CDR1 is SGHAT and CDR2 is FQNNGV in the germline V gene. This CDR3 spans 18 amino acids. The CDR3: CASSSTWSGGSSTDTQYF. Combining the CDR3 with reference TRBV11-2 and TRBJ2-3 gives the whole variable domain EAGVAQSPRYKIIEKRQSVAFWCNPISGHATLYWYQQILGQGPKLLIQFQNNGVVDDSQLPKDRFSAERLKGVDSTLKIQPAKLEDSAVYLCASSSTWSGGSSTDTQYFGPGTRLTVL.

The gene calls are TRBV3-1 and TRBJ2-6; TCRdb names TRBD2, which stays unverified in the absence of DNA. The CDR3 has 12 amino acids. Germline CDR1 reads LGHDT; CDR2 reads YNNKEL (reference sequence). CDR3 in amino acids: CASSQAQAVLTF.

The genes are TRBV30 and TRBJ2-7; the TCRdb D gene call, TRBD1, has no DNA to confirm it. The CDR3 length is 13 residues. In germline, CDR1 is GTSNPN, CDR2 SVGIG (reference sequence). The chain's CDR3 is CAWSEQGALEQYF.

This chain uses TRBV4-3 with TRBJ2-4; absent DNA, TCRdb's TRBD1 call cannot be checked. The CDR3 is 17 residues long. The V gene's germline CDR1 is LGHNA and CDR2 YSLEER. CDR3 sequence: CASSQGYQQGPKNIQYF.

The V gene is TRBV4-2, the J gene TRBJ2-2; TCRdb's D gene call, TRBD2, goes unchecked for lack of DNA. The CDR3 length is 18 residues. Germline V gene lookup returns CDR1 LGHNA and CDR2 YNFKEQ. The CDR3 region is CASSQDRAGGPSSGELFF.